This T cell receptor (beta chain) was sequenced during a study of human CD8 memory T cell subsets. General study results and limits: Only minimal overlap was seen between the stem-like memory and the precursor exhausted T cell repertoires. From the Chao1 estimates, stem-like memory T cells appeared to be more diverse than precursor exhausted T cells. For stem-like memory and precursor exhausted T cells, diversity was similarly high, which was not true of effector memory cells.

The CDR3 has 13 amino acids. CDR1 and CDR2 from the germline V gene are SQVTM and ANQGSEA. On this clonotype itself: Its antigen is still unknown.

Negative magnetic selection enriched total CD8+ T cells. It was UMI-labeled 5' RACE by which the TCR beta libraries were made. TCRdb re-called the 5' RACE reads and catalogs CDR3 proteins one per entry, DNA excluded. There are about 18,000 distinct CDR3 sequences in the sample, with less than 5.5% held by the top ten. The clonotype was recovered from a human donor in good health. The sequencing sample was made of CD8+ T cells from PBMCs. This rearrangement joins TRBV29-1 to TRBJ2-7; the D gene TCRdb calls, TRBD1, cannot be checked with no DNA. CDR3 sequence reads: CSVERDNSYEQYF.